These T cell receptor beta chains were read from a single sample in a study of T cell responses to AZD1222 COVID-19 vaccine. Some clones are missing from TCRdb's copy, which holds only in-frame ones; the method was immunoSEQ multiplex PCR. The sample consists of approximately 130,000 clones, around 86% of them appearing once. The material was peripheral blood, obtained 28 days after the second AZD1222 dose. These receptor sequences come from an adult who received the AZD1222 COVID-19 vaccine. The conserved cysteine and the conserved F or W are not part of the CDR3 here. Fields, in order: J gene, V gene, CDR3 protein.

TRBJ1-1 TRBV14 ASSQREMGGPSQAF
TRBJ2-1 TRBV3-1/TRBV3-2 ASSQVPRSGGAEEQF
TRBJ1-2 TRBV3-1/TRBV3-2 ASSNRGHYGYT
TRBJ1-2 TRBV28 ASISKGGDRSYGYT
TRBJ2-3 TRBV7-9 ASRRGNLGVDTQY
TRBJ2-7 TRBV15 ATSRNRGLSYEQY
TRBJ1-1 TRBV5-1 ASTPRLAF
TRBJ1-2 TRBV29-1 SVRTVVNYGYT
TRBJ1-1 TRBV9 ASSEGHLTEAF
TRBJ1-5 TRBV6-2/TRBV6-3 ASSYGHSNQPQH
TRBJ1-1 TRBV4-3 ASSRDRAQGEAF
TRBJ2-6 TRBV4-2 ASSPLTRITGGFAPGANVLT
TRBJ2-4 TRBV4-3 ASSPLPQIAKNIQY
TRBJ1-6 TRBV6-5 ASSYRLDSPLH
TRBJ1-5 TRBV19 ASTEEGVFGNQPQH
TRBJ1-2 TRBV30 AWSPFRNRGFSGYT
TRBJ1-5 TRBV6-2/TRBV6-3 ASSYLNSNQPQH
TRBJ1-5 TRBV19 ASSITGDGQPQH
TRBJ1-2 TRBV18 ASSPSGRSLGYT
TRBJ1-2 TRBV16 ASSPTGYGYT
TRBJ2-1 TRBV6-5 ASSYRTGVNEQF
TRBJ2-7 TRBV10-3 AISEGLAGAYEQY
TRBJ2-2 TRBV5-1 ASSPRGGGTTGELF
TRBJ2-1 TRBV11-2 ASSPFEVDEQF
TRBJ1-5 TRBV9 ASSVVGQGKGNQPQH
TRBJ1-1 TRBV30 AWRYRGNTEAF
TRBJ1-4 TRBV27 ASRRSGYEKLF
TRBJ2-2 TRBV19 ASQDRNTGELF
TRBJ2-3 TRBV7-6 ASSFLSTDTQY